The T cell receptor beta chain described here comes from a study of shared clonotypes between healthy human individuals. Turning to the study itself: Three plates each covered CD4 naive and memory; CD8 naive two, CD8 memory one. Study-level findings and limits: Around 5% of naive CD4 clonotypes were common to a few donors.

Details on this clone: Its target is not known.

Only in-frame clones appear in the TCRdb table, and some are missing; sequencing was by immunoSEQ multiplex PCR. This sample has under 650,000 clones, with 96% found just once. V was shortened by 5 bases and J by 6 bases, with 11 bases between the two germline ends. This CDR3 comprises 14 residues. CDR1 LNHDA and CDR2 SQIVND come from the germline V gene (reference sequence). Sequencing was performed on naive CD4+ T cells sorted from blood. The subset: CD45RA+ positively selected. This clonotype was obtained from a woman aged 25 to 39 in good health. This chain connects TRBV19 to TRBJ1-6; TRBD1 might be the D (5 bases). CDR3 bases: TGTGCCAGTAGTCCCCGACAGCCTAATTCACCCCTCCACTTT. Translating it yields CASSPRQPNSPLHF.